The 10 T cell receptor beta chains in this list originate from one sample, sequenced in a study of blood T cell repertoires in COVID-19. Libraries were prepared by immunoSEQ multiplex PCR; TCRdb keeps only in-frame clonotypes and omits some of them. Seen here are around 94,000 clones, about four fifths observed once, and the top ten hold around 9.4%. Sequencing was carried out using peripheral blood. The receptors come from a man aged 40-49 years with active or convalescent COVID-19.

The V call is TRBV10-3, the J call TRBJ2-5; TRBD2 matches 7 bases. Trimming took 8 bases from V and 3 from J; bases not matched to a gene: 0. CDR3 length: 11 amino acids. Germline V gene sequence: CDR1 ENHRY, CDR2 SYGVKD. The CDR3 is CAILAEETQYF. CDR3 in DNA: TGTGCCATCCTAGCGGAAGAGACCCAGTACTTC.

This chain connects TRBV6-5 to TRBJ1-2; perhaps TRBD1 as D (5 bases). V was shortened by 6 bases and J by 4 bases, with 12 bases between the two germline ends. The germline V gene encodes CDR1 MNHEY and CDR2 SVGAGI. This CDR3 region has 13 residues. The CDR3: CASRKTGGYGYTF. The DNA of the CDR3 is TGTGCCAGCAGAAAAACGGGGGGCTATGGCTACACCTTC.

The chain recombines TRBV2 with TRBJ1-1; 8 bases are shared with TRBD1. This CDR3 region has 12 residues. Germline CDR1 is SNHLY and CDR2 is FYNNEI. The V and J ends lost 4 bases and 5 bases, in that order; junction bases with no gene match: 0. CDR3 sequence (DNA): TGTGCCAGCAGTGGGGACAGGACTGAAGCTTTCTTT. Amino acids: CASSGDRTEAFF.

The V call is TRBV5-1, the J call TRBJ2-3; 13 positions agree with TRBD2. The length of the CDR3 is 17 residues. Germline V gene sequence: CDR1 SGHRS, CDR2 YFSETQ. With V trimmed by 4 bases and J by 5 bases, 10 bases remained unmatched. This CDR3 reads CASSSPGLAGTGDTQYF. CDR3 coding DNA: TGCGCCAGCAGCAGCCCGGGACTAGCGGGGACCGGAGATACGCAGTATTTT.

This clone was recorded a few times. V gene TRBV14 combines with J gene TRBJ1-3, with unresolved D. Germline CDR1 SGHDN, CDR2 FVKESK. The CDR3 is 12 amino acids. Trimming removed 5 bases from V and 3 bases from J, with 5 bases in between. This CDR3 reads CASSAGGNTIYF. The CDR3 DNA follows: TGTGCCAGCAGCGCGGGTGGAAACACCATATATTTT.

This clone was picked up one time. The chain joins TRBV27 to TRBJ1-5; D perhaps matches TRBD1 (6 bases). Germline-derived CDR1 and CDR2 are MNHEY and SMNVEV (reference sequence). Trimming removed 5 bases at V and 4 bases at J, with 18 bases between. The CDR3 has 16 amino acids. The CDR3 region is CASSVTGWQGNQPQHF. The CDR3 DNA reads TGTGCCAGCAGTGTAACCGGGTGGCAGGGGAATCAGCCCCAGCATTTT.

On this clone itself: Distinct nucleotide sequences in the sample also encode this CDR3. The rearrangement joins TRBV12-3 or TRBV12-4 to TRBJ1-2, with a possible D match to TRBD1 (6 bases). Trimming took off 6 bases at V and 8 bases at J, with 10 bases between the two ends. This CDR3 contains 11 residues. DNA for the CDR3: TGTGCCAGCAGGTCAGGGGAAGGCTACACCTTC. This translates into CASRSGEGYTF.

CDR3 protein: CASSHSRVAGFNEQFF. The CDR3 DNA reads as TGTGCCAGCAGCCACTCGCGGGTAGCGGGGTTCAATGAGCAGTTCTTC. The chain links TRBV25-1 to TRBJ2-1, with 8 bases that match TRBD2. The CDR3 has 16 amino acids. In germline, CDR1 is MGHDK, CDR2 SYGVNS. The trim removed 6 bases at V and 6 bases at J, leaving 13 bases unmatched.

This chain links TRBV6-4 with TRBJ1-1; 9 bases are shared with TRBD1. The V segment lost 7 bases and the J segment 1 base; nucleotides outside the gene matches: 7. The CDR3 is 15 residues long. Germline CDR1 and CDR2: MRHNA and SNTAGT. CDR3 sequence reads: CASKGQGNSNTEAFF. Here the CDR3 DNA reads TGTGCCAGCAAGGGACAGGGAAACTCGAACACTGAAGCTTTCTTT.

This clone was counted a few times. This chain connects TRBV4-1 to TRBJ1-6; 7 bases match TRBD1. J lost 10 bases, V lost 4 bases, and 13 bases had no gene match. The CDR3 runs to 16 residues. Germline V lookup: CDR1 MGHRA, CDR2 YSYEKL. CDR3 sequence (DNA): TGCGCCAGCAGCCCCGACAGGGTAAAAAGGGGGTCACCCCTCCACTTT. Amino acid sequence: CASSPDRVKRGSPLHF.